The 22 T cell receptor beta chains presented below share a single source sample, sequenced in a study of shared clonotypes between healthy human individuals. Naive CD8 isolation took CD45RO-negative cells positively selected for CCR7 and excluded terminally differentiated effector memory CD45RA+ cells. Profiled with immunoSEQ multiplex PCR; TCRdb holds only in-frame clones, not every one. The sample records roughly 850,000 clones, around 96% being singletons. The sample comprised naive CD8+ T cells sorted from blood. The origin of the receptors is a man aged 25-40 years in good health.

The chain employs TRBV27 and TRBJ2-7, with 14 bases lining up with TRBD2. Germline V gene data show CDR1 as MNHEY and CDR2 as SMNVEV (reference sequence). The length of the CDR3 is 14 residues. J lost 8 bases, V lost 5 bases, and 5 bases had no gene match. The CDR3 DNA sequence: TGTGCCAGCAGTCGGGGGACTAGCGGGAGCAAGCAGTACTTC. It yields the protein CASSRGTSGSKQYF.

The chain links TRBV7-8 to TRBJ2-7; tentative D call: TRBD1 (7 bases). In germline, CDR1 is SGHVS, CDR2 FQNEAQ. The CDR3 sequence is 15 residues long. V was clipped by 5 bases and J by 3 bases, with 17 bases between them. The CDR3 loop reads CASSLGQEGRYEQYF. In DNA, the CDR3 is TGTGCCAGCAGCCTCGGACAGGAGGGCCGCTACGAGCAGTACTTC.

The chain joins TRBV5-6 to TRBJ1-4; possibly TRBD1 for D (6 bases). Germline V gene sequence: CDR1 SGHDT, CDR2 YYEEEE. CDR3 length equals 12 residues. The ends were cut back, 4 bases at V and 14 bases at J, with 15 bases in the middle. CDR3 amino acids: CASSTGGNDLFF. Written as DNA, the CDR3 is TGTGCCAGCAGCACGGGGGGCAATGACCTGTTTTTT.

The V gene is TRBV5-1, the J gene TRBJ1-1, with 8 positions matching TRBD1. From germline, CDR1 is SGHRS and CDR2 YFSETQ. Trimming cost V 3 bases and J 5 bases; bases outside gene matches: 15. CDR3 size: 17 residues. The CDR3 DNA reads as TGCGCCAGCAGCTCGGGCCTTCGGGACAGGTCCAGAACTGAAGCTTTCTTT. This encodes CASSSGLRDRSRTEAFF.

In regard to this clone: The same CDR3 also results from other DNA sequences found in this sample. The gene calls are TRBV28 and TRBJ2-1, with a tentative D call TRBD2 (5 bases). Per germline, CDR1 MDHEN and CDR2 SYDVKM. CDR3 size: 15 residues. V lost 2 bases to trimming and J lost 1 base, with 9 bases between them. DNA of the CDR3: TGTGCCAGCAGTTTACTAGCTTCATCCTACAATGAGCAGTTCTTC. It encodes CASSLLASSYNEQFF.

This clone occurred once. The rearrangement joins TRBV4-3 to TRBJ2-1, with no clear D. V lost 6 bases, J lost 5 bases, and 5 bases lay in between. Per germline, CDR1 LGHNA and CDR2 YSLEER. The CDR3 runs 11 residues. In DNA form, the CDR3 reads TGCGCCAGCAGGTACGACAATGAGCAGTTCTTC. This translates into CASRYDNEQFF.

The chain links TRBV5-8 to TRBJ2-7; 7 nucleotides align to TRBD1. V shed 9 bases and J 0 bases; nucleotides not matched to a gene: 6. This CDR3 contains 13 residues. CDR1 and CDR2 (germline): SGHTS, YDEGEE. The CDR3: CAIRAGGSYEQYF. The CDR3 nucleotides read TGTGCCATCAGGGCAGGGGGCTCCTACGAGCAGTACTTC. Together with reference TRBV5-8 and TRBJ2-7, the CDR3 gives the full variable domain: EAGVTQSPTHLIKTRGQQATLRCSPISGHTSVYWYQQALGLGLQFLLWYDEGEERNRGNFPPRFSGRQFPNYSSELNVNALELEDSALYLCAIRAGGSYEQYFGPGTRLTVT.

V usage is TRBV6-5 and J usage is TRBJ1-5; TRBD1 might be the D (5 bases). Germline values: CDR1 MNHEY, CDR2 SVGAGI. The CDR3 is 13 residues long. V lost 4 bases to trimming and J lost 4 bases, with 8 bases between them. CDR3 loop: CASSWGRNQPQHF. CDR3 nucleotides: TGTGCCAGCAGTTGGGGACGTAATCAGCCCCAGCATTTT.

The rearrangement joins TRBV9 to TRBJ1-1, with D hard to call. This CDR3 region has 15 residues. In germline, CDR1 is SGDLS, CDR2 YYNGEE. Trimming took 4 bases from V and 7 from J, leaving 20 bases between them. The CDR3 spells CASSPPRSGRGEAFF. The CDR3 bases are TGTGCCAGCAGCCCCCCTCGATCGGGGAGAGGTGAAGCTTTCTTT. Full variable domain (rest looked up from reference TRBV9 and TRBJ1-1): DSGVTQTPKHLITATGQRVTLRCSPRSGDLSVYWYQQSLDQGLQFLIQYYNGEERAKGNILERFSAQQFPDLHSELNLSSLELGDSALYFCASSPPRSGRGEAFFGQGTRLTVV.

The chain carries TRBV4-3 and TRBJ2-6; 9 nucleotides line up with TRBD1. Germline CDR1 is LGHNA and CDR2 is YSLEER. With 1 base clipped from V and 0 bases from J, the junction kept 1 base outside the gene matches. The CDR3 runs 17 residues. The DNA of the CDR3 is TGCGCCAGCAGCCAAGTGACAGGGGGCTCTGGGGCCAACGTCCTGACTTTC. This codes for CASSQVTGGSGANVLTF.

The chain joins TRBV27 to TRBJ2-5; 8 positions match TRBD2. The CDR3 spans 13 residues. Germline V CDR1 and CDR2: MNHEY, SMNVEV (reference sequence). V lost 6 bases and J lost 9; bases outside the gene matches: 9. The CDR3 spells CASSRGGYRSQYF. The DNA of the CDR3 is TGTGCCAGCAGCCGGGGGGGCTATAGGTCCCAGTACTTC.

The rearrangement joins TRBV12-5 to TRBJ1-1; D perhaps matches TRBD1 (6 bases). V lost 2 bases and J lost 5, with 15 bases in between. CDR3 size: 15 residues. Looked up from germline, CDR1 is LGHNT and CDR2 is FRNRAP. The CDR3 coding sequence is TGTGCTAGTGGTTTGTTTGGGGGCGCGCGGACTGAAGCTTTCTTT. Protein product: CASGLFGGARTEAFF.

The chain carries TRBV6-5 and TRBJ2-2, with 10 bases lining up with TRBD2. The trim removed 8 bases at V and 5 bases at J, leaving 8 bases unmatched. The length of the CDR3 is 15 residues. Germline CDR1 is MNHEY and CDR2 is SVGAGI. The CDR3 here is CASQRSGRGTGELFF. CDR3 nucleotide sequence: TGTGCCAGCCAAAGAAGCGGGAGGGGGACCGGGGAGCTGTTTTTT.

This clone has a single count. This CDR3 is CASIPLGQGKYNEQFF. The DNA for the CDR3 is TGTGCCAGCATCCCCTTGGGACAGGGTAAATACAATGAGCAGTTCTTC. This chain uses TRBV28 with TRBJ2-1, with TRBD1 matching 9 bases. J gave up 4 bases and V 7 bases, and 11 bases lay outside the gene matches. The CDR3 has 16 residues. Germline CDR1 MDHEN, CDR2 SYDVKM.

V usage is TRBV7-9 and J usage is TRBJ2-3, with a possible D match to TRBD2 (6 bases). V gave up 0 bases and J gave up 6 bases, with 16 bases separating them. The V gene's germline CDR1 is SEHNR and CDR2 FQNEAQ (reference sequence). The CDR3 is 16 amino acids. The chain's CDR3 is CASSLAPRVGGDTQYF. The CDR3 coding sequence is TGTGCCAGCAGCTTAGCTCCCAGGGTCGGGGGTGATACGCAGTATTTT.

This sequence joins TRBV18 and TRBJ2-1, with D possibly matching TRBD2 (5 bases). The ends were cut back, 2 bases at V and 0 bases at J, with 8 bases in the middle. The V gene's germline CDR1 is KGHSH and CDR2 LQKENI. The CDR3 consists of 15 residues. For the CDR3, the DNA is TGTGCCAGCTCACCAGGACTCTCCTCCTACAATGAGCAGTTCTTC. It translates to CASSPGLSSYNEQFF.

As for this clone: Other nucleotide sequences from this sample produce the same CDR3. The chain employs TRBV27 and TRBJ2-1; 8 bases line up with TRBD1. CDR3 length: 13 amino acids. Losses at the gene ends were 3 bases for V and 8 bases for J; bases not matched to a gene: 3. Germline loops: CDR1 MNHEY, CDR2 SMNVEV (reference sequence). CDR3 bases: TGTGCCAGCAGTTTGCAGGGGGCGGATGAGCAGTTCTTC. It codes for CASSLQGADEQFF.

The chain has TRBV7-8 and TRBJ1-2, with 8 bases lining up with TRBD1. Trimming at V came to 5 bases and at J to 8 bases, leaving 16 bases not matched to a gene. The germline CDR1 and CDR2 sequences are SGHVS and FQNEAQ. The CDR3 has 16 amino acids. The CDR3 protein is CASSNPPGGGPSGYTF. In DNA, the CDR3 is TGTGCCAGCAGCAACCCTCCAGGGGGCGGTCCTTCCGGCTACACCTTC.

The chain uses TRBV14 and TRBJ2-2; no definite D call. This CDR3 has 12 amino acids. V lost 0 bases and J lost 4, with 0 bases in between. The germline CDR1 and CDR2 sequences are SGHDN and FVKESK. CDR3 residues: CASSQDTGELFF. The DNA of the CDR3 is TGTGCCAGCAGCCAAGACACCGGGGAGCTGTTTTTT.

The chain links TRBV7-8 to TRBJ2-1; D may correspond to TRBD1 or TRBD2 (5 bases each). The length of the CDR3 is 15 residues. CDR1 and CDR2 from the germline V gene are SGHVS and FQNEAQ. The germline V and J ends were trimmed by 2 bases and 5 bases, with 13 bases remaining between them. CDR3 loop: CASSLRAGSDNEQFF. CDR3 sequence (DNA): TGTGCCAGCAGCTTAAGGGCAGGGAGCGACAATGAGCAGTTCTTC.

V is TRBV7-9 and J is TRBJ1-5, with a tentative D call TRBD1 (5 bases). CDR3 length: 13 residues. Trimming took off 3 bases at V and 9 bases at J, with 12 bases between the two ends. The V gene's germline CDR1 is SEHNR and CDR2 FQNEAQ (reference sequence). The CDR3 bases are TGTGCCAGCAGCTTTGGGGACCCGGGGCCCCAGCATTTT. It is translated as CASSFGDPGPQHF.

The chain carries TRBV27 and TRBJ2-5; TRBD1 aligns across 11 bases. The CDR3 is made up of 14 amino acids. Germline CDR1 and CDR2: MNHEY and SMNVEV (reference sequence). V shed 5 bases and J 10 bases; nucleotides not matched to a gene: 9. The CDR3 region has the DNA TGTGCCAGCAGTCTTATGGGACAGGGGGGTCTCCAGTACTTC. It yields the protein CASSLMGQGGLQYF.